Listed below are T cell receptor beta chains from one sample, sequenced in a study of cytomegalovirus exposure and HLA in healthy donors. Clones were read by immunoSEQ multiplex PCR, and TCRdb kept only the in-frame ones, dropping some. This table has fewer than 100,000 clones, around 80% appearing once. Sequences were obtained from PBMCs. The receptors were sampled from a woman aged 60 to 75 in good health and CMV-seronegative. CDR3s include the opening cysteine and the closing phenylalanine or tryptophan. D genes are given only for firm matches. The listing skips clone size in some rows; elsewhere it reads once, few, many or a size class.

size: NA
V: TRBV6-1
J: TRBJ1-1
D: NA
DNA: TGTGCCAGCAGCCAGGGTTTGAACACTGAAGCTTTCTTT
CDR3: CASSQGLNTEAFF

size: NA
V: TRBV27
J: TRBJ1-5
D: NA
DNA: TGTGCCAGCAGTTCTGCGGGGGGAAATCAGCCCCAGCATTTT
CDR3: CASSSAGGNQPQHF

size: NA
V: TRBV28
J: TRBJ1-2
D: TRBD1
DNA: TGTGCCAGCAATTATCCGGGACAGGGGAACTATGGCTACACCTTC
CDR3: CASNYPGQGNYGYTF

size: NA
V: TRBV7-2
J: TRBJ2-6
D: TRBD2
DNA: TGTGCCAGCAGCTTAGTGGGTAGCGGGGCTGGGGCCAACGTCCTGACTTTC
CDR3: CASSLVGSGAGANVLTF

size: NA
V: TRBV5-4
J: TRBJ1-6
D: NA
DNA: TGTGCCAGCAGCTTTACCCAGAATAATTCACCCCTCCACTTT
CDR3: CASSFTQNNSPLHF

size: few
V: TRBV9
J: TRBJ2-1
D: TRBD2
DNA: TGTGCCAGCAGCGGCGGCTGGACTAGCGGGGGGAATGAGCAGTTCTTC
CDR3: CASSGGWTSGGNEQFF

size: NA
V: TRBV4-3
J: TRBJ1-2
D: NA
DNA: TGCGCCAGCAGCCAAGATCTGCAGGGATATGGCTACACCTTC
CDR3: CASSQDLQGYGYTF

size: NA
V: TRBV6-5
J: TRBJ2-7
D: TRBD1
DNA: TGTGCCAGCAGGCAGGGGGCGGACGAGCAGTACTTC
CDR3: CASRQGADEQYF

size: once
V: TRBV19
J: TRBJ2-7
D: NA
DNA: TGTGCCAGTAGTTCACACAGGGCCCTCTACGAGCAGTACTTC
CDR3: CASSSHRALYEQYF

size: NA
V: TRBV5-1
J: TRBJ1-2
D: NA
DNA: TGCGCCAGCAGCGCCCGGGGTGAGGGTGGCTACACCTTC
CDR3: CASSARGEGGYTF

size: NA
V: TRBV5-6
J: TRBJ2-3
D: TRBD2
DNA: TGTGCCAGCAGCATGGGACTAGCGGGTGATTCGACAGATACGCAGTATTTT
CDR3: CASSMGLAGDSTDTQYF

size: NA
V: TRBV4-2
J: TRBJ1-1
D: NA
DNA: TGTGCCAGCAGCCAAGATAGACTCCGGAACACTGAAGCTTTCTTT
CDR3: CASSQDRLRNTEAFF

size: once
V: TRBV28
J: TRBJ1-1
D: NA
DNA: TGTGCCAGTCCCCCTCCTCCCGGGCAGGGAAAGGTCACTGAAGCTTTCTTT
CDR3: CASPPPPGQGKVTEAFF

size: NA
V: TRBV29-1
J: TRBJ2-5
D: TRBD1
DNA: TGCAGCGTTGTACGGACAGGGCCGGGAGAGACCCAGTACTTC
CDR3: CSVVRTGPGETQYF

size: NA
V: TRBV6-1
J: TRBJ1-1
D: TRBD1
DNA: TGTGCCAGCAGTGACGCGACGGGCGGGACAGGGATAACTGAAGCTTTCTTT
CDR3: CASSDATGGTGITEAFF

size: NA
V: TRBV6-6
J: TRBJ2-1
D: TRBD2
DNA: TGTGCCAGCAGCCGGACTAGCGGGAGTAGCGATGAGCAGTTCTTC
CDR3: CASSRTSGSSDEQFF

size: NA
V: TRBV7-9
J: TRBJ2-5
D: NA
DNA: TGTGCCAGCACAAACAGGGGGGGCGGGGAGACCCAGTACTTC
CDR3: CASTNRGGGETQYF

size: NA
V: TRBV30
J: TRBJ1-2
D: NA
DNA: TGTGCCTGGAGTGTAGGTCCGGCGGGGATAGGTGGCTACACCTTC
CDR3: CAWSVGPAGIGGYTF

size: few
V: TRBV18
J: TRBJ2-7
D: NA
DNA: TGTGCCAGCTCACCGCAGGGGATCTACGAGCAGTACTTC
CDR3: CASSPQGIYEQYF

size: once
V: TRBV5-1
J: TRBJ1-1
D: TRBD1
DNA: TGCGCCAGCAGCTTGGGACAGGGGTTGGAAACTGAAGCTTTCTTT
CDR3: CASSLGQGLETEAFF

size: NA
V: TRBV7-9
J: TRBJ1-1
D: NA
DNA: TGTGCCAGCAGCTGGGAACGGGGGGGCACTGAAGCTTTCTTT
CDR3: CASSWERGGTEAFF

size: NA
V: TRBV5-1
J: TRBJ1-4
D: TRBD1
DNA: TGCGCCAGCAGTTACCAGGGGGCTAATGAAAAACTGTTTTTT
CDR3: CASSYQGANEKLFF

size: NA
V: TRBV2
J: TRBJ2-5
D: NA
DNA: TGTGCCAGCAGTGACTTGGAGACCCAGTACTTC
CDR3: CASSDLETQYF

size: NA
V: TRBV18
J: TRBJ2-7
D: NA
DNA: TGTGCCAGCTCACGGGAACAGGGATTCGACTACGAGCAGTACTTC
CDR3: CASSREQGFDYEQYF

size: NA
V: TRBV18
J: TRBJ1-1
D: NA
DNA: TGTGCCAGCTCACCACCGGCAGGGGTTGAAGCTTTCTTT
CDR3: CASSPPAGVEAFF

size: NA
V: TRBV7-2
J: TRBJ2-3
D: NA
DNA: TGTGCCAGCAGCGCAGGCCCTAGCACAGATACGCAGTATTTT
CDR3: CASSAGPSTDTQYF

size: NA
V: TRBV7-2
J: TRBJ2-5
D: NA
DNA: TGTGCCAGCAGCTTAAACCCCTACGGCCAAGAGACCCAGTACTTC
CDR3: CASSLNPYGQETQYF

size: few
V: TRBV30
J: TRBJ1-2
D: NA
DNA: TGTGCCTGGAAGACAGAGGTACGGTATGGCTACACCTTC
CDR3: CAWKTEVRYGYTF

size: NA
V: TRBV7-2
J: TRBJ2-7
D: TRBD1
DNA: TGTGCCAGCAGCTTACTCGGGACAGGGCCCTACGAGCAGTACTTC
CDR3: CASSLLGTGPYEQYF

size: NA
V: TRBV2
J: TRBJ2-3
D: TRBD1
DNA: TGTGCCAGCAGTGGGCAGGGGGCGGGAGATACGCAGTATTTT
CDR3: CASSGQGAGDTQYF

size: NA
V: TRBV7-9
J: TRBJ2-1
D: TRBD2
DNA: TGTGCCAGCAGCTTCTCAAGCCCTAGCGGGCCCTACAATGAGCAGTTCTTC
CDR3: CASSFSSPSGPYNEQFF

size: NA
V: TRBV7-2
J: TRBJ1-2
D: TRBD1
DNA: TGTGCCAGCAGTCCGGGGGGGACAGCGCAACTCCTCTATGGCTACACCTTC
CDR3: CASSPGGTAQLLYGYTF

size: once
V: TRBV4-3
J: TRBJ2-3
D: NA
DNA: TGCGCCAGCAGCCAAGATCATCCTAGTAGGAATACGCAGTATTTT
CDR3: CASSQDHPSRNTQYF

size: NA
V: TRBV6-5
J: TRBJ1-2
D: NA
DNA: TGTGCCAGCAGTCCAGACAGGAGCCTTTATGGCTACACCTTC
CDR3: CASSPDRSLYGYTF

size: NA
V: TRBV6-5
J: TRBJ2-3
D: NA
DNA: TGTGCCAGCAGTACAGGGATAGATACGCAGTATTTT
CDR3: CASSTGIDTQYF

size: few
V: TRBV28
J: TRBJ2-1
D: TRBD2
DNA: TGTGCCAGCAGCTACCCCGGGACTAGCGGGGTGAATGAGCAGTTCTTC
CDR3: CASSYPGTSGVNEQFF

size: NA
V: TRBV2
J: TRBJ2-5
D: NA
DNA: TGTGCCAGCGGGTCAGGGGCCCAAGAGACCCAGTACTTC
CDR3: CASGSGAQETQYF

size: NA
V: TRBV7-7
J: TRBJ1-6
D: NA
DNA: TGTGCCAGCACTTGCCAGGGCCGAAATAATTCACCCCTCCACTTT
CDR3: CASTCQGRNNSPLHF

size: NA
V: TRBV28
J: TRBJ1-4
D: NA
DNA: TGTGCCAGCAGTTTATATGTTCACTCCAATGAAAAACTGTTTTTT
CDR3: CASSLYVHSNEKLFF

size: few
V: TRBV28
J: TRBJ1-5
D: NA
DNA: TGTGCCAGCAGTTTATTCGGGCAGGGGCTCAATCAGCCCCAGCATTTT
CDR3: CASSLFGQGLNQPQHF

size: NA
V: TRBV9
J: TRBJ1-3
D: NA
DNA: TGTGCCAGCAGCGTAGTTGGACTCCCTGGAAACACCATATATTTT
CDR3: CASSVVGLPGNTIYF

size: NA
V: TRBV7-9
J: TRBJ1-2
D: NA
DNA: TGTGCCAGCAGCTTAGACGTTGCGAAACTCTATGGCTACACCTTC
CDR3: CASSLDVAKLYGYTF

size: NA
V: TRBV4-3
J: TRBJ2-2
D: TRBD2
DNA: TGCGCCAGCAGCCATCTTATTGGACTAGCGGGAGAAGGGAACACCGGGGAGCTGTTTTTT
CDR3: CASSHLIGLAGEGNTGELFF

size: NA
V: TRBV5-1
J: TRBJ2-5
D: NA
DNA: TGCGCCAGCAGCTTAGGGTCGCCAGGGGAGACCCAGTACTTC
CDR3: CASSLGSPGETQYF

size: NA
V: TRBV2
J: TRBJ2-7
D: NA
DNA: TGTGCCAGCAGTGAAGGGCAGGACTCGGACTTC
CDR3: CASSEGQDSDF

size: NA
V: TRBV2
J: TRBJ2-1
D: TRBD1
DNA: TGTGCCAGCAGTAAGGGACAGGGGACGTACAATGAGCAGTTCTTC
CDR3: CASSKGQGTYNEQFF

size: NA
V: TRBV5-1
J: TRBJ2-2
D: TRBD2
DNA: TGCGCCAGCGGACGGACTAGCAGTAACACCGGGGAGCTGTTTTTT
CDR3: CASGRTSSNTGELFF

size: NA
V: TRBV6-5
J: TRBJ1-5
D: TRBD1
DNA: TGTGCCAGCAGACCGCAGGGGGCTGGGAATCAGCCCCAGCATTTT
CDR3: CASRPQGAGNQPQHF

size: NA
V: TRBV29-1
J: TRBJ1-2
D: NA
DNA: TGCAGCGTTGGGGGCCTCGCTAACTATGGCTACACCTTC
CDR3: CSVGGLANYGYTF

size: NA
V: TRBV27
J: TRBJ2-7
D: TRBD2
DNA: TGTGCCAGCAGCCCTTTTGGTCTAGCGGTCTCCTACGAGCAGTACTTC
CDR3: CASSPFGLAVSYEQYF

size: NA
V: TRBV4-1
J: TRBJ2-7
D: TRBD2
DNA: TGCGCCAGCAGCCCACTAGCGGGAAACTTCTACGAGCAGTACTTC
CDR3: CASSPLAGNFYEQYF

size: NA
V: TRBV9
J: TRBJ2-7
D: NA
DNA: TGTGCCAGCAGCGTAGCAGGGAATATTATGGGCGAGCAGTACTTC
CDR3: CASSVAGNIMGEQYF

size: NA
V: TRBV7-2
J: TRBJ2-1
D: TRBD2
DNA: TGTGCCAGCGCTCGTAGCGGGAGTGGGTCCAATGAGCAGTTCTTC
CDR3: CASARSGSGSNEQFF